This T cell receptor beta chain was captured by sequencing in a study of blood T cell repertoires in COVID-19. Study-wide context: COVID-19 samples collected from the United States, Italy and Spain covered acute and convalescent phases. T cells, B-cell-depleted T cells, or PBMCs provided the cDNA or gDNA that served as material.

Adults between roughly 18 and 95 years of age took part from 24 US areas. In assigning cohorts, the study relied on participant-reported clinical history. Profiled with immunoSEQ multiplex PCR; TCRdb holds only in-frame clones, not every one. The sample comprises hundreds of thousands of clones, over 85% of which are singletons, and around 4.2% rests with the top ten. The CDR3 is 13 residues long. The germline V gene has CDR1 MNHEY and CDR2 SVGAGI. Trimming took off 6 bases at V and 2 bases at J, with 10 bases between the two ends. V usage is TRBV6-5 and J usage is TRBJ1-2, with D hard to call. The TCR originated in a woman in her twenties or thirties with acute COVID-19. Input material: PBMCs or T cells enriched from blood (not recorded which). CDR3 residues: CASRGGGNYGYTF. The CDR3 DNA sequence: TGTGCCAGCAGGGGCGGAGGAAACTATGGCTACACCTTC.